This T cell receptor (beta chain) was recovered during a study of TIL therapy for anti-PD-1-resistant metastatic lung cancer. Whole-study context: Tumors had a median PD-L1 proportion score of more than 5%. Half of patients were current or former smokers.

The immunoSEQ assay was v3. Each library reached roughly 2 million read pairs, or about 5-6.5 million at deep level. Produced via immunoSEQ multiplex PCR; TCRdb's table is partial and in-frame only. The sample comprises about 25,000 clones, 72% of which are singletons, and 7% to 9.5% rests with the top ten. This clone has more than one count but fewer than ten. As for time point: pre-treatment sample, taken before nivolumab and TIL therapy. Pleural nodules or supraclavicular lymph nodes made up most of the excised metastases sampled. Tumor harvest preceded PD-1/PD-L1 blockade, followed by nivolumab treatment. This CDR3 is built from 14 residues. Germline V gene data show CDR1 as MNHEY and CDR2 as SMNVEV (reference sequence). Trimming removed 5 bases from V and 2 bases from J; junction bases left unmatched: 4.

The chain is built from TRBV27 and TRBJ2-7; 9 bases line up with TRBD1. The specimen comprised tumor tissue, sampled at baseline. The TCR originated in a person aged 25 to 79 with non-small cell lung cancer. The CDR3 DNA follows: TGTGCCAGCAGTATCGGGACAGGGACCTACGAGCAGTACTTC. Translation gives CASSIGTGTYEQYF.